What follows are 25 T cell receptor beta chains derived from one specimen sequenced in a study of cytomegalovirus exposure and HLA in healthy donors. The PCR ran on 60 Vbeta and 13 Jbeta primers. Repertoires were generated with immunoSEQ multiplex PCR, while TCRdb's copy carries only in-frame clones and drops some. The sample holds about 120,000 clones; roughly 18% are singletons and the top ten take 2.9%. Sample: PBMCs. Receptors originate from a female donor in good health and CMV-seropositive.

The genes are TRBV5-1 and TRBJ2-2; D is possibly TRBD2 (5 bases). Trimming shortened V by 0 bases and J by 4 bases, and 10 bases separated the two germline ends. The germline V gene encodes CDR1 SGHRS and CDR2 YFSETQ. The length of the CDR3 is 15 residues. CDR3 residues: CASSLDSRGTGELFF. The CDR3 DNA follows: TGCGCCAGCAGCTTGGATTCTCGGGGCACCGGGGAGCTGTTTTTT.

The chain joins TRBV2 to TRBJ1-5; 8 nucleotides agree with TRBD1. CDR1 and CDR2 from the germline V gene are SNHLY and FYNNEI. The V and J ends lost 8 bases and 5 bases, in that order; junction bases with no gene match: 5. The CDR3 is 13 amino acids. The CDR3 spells CASGAGGHQPQHF. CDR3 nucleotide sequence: TGTGCCAGCGGGGCAGGGGGCCATCAGCCCCAGCATTTT.

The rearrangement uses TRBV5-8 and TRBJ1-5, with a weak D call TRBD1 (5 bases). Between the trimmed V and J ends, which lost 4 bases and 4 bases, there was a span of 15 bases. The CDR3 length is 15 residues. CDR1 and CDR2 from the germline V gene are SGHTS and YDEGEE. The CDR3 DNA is TGTGCCAGCAGCCTTCTGGGGGGGATTAATCAGCCCCAGCATTTT. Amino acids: CASSLLGGINQPQHF.

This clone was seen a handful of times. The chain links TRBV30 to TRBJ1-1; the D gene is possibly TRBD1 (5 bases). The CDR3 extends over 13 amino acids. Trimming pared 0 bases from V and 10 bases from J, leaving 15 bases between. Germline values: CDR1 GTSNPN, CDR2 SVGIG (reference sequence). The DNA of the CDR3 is TGTGCCTGGAGTGTAAAAGGGGCCGGGTTAGCTTTCTTT. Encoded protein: CAWSVKGAGLAFF.

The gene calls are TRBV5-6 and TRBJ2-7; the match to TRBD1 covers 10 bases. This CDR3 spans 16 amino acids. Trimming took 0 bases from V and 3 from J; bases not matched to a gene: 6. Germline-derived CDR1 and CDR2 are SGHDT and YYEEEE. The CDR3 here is CASSLGVTGGIYEQYF. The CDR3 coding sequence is TGTGCCAGCAGCTTGGGCGTGACAGGGGGCATCTACGAGCAGTACTTC.

CDR3 sequence reads: CASSQALAGEEETQYF. The CDR3 nucleotides read TGCGCCAGCAGCCAGGCACTAGCGGGGGAGGAAGAGACCCAGTACTTC. J is TRBJ2-5 and V is TRBV4-1, with TRBD2 matching 11 bases. J gave up 3 bases and V 3 bases, and 6 bases lay outside the gene matches. The CDR3 has 16 amino acids. Germline CDR1 reads MGHRA; CDR2 reads YSYEKL.

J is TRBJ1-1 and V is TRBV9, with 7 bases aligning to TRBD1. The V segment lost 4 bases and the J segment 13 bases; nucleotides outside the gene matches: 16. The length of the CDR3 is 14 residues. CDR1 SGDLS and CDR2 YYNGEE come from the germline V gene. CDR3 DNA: TGTGCCAGCAGCTTGGGGACAGATCCTTTAGGGGGTTTCTTT. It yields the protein CASSLGTDPLGGFF.

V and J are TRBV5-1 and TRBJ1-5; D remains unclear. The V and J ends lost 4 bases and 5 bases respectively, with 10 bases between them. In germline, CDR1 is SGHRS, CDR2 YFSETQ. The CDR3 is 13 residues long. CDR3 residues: CASSEDGDQPQHF. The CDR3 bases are TGCGCCAGCAGCGAGGACGGGGATCAGCCCCAGCATTTT.

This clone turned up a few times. The CDR3 DNA follows: TGTGCCCACCCGACTAGTATCCAGGCGTACTTC. It codes for CAHPTSIQAYF. V is TRBV30 and J is TRBJ2-7, with D possibly TRBD2 on 6 matching bases. Germline V gene sequence: CDR1 GTSNPN, CDR2 SVGIG (reference sequence). Trimming cost V 8 bases and J 12 bases, with 20 bases left between them. This CDR3 has 11 amino acids.

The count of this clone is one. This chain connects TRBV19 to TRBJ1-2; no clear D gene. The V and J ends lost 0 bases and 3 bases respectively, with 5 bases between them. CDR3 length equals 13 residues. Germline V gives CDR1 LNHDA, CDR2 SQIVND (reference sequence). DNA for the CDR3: TGTGCCAGTAGTATAGATCGTTACTATGGCTACACCTTC. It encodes CASSIDRYYGYTF.

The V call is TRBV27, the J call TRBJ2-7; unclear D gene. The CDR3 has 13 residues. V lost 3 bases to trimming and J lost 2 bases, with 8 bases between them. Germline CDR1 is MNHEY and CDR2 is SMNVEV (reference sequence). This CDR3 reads CASSFDGAYEQYF. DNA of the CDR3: TGTGCCAGCAGTTTCGACGGAGCCTACGAGCAGTACTTC.

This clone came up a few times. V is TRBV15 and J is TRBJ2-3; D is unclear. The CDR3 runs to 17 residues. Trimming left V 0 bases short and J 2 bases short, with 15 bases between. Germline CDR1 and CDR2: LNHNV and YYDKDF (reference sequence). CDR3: CATSRDRVAYDTDTQYF. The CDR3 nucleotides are TGTGCCACCAGCAGAGATCGGGTAGCTTACGACACAGATACGCAGTATTTT.

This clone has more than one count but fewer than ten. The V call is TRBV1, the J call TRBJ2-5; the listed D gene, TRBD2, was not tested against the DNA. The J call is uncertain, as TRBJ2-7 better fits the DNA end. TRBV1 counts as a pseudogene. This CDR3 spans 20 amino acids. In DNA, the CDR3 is TGCACCAGCAGCCAAGTTCAGAGGGATCGGCGACTAGCGGGAAACGGCGAGCAGTACTTC. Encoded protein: CTSSQVQRDRRLAGNGEQYF.

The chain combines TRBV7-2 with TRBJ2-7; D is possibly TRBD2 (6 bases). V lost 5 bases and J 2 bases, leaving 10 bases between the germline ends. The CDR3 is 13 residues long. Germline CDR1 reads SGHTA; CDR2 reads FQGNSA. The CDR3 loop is CASSTRLAYEQYF. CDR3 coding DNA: TGTGCCAGCAGCACCCGACTAGCCTACGAGCAGTACTTC.

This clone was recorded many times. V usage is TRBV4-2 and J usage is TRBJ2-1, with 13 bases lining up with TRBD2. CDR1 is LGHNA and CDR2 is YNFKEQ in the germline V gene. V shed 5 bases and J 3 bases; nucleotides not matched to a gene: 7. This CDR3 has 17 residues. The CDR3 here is CASSFRGTSGNYNEQFF. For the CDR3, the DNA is TGTGCCAGCAGCTTTCGCGGGACTAGCGGGAACTACAATGAGCAGTTCTTC.

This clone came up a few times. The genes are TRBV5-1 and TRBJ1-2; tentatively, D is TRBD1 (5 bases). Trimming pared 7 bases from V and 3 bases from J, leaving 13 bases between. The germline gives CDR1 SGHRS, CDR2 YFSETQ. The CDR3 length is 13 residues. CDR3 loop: CASRTGADYGYTF. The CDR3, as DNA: TGCGCCAGCCGAACAGGCGCGGACTATGGCTACACCTTC.

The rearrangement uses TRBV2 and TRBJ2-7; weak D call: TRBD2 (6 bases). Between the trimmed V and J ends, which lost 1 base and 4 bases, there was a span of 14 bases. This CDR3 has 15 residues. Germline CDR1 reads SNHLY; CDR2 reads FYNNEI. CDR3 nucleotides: TGTGCCAGCAGTGAAGTTGTTAGCGGATTGTACGAGCAGTACTTC. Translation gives CASSEVVSGLYEQYF.

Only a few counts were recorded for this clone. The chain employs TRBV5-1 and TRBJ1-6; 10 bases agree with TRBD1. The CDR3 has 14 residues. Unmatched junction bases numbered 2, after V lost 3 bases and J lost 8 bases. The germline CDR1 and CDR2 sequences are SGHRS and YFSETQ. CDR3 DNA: TGCGCCAGCAGCTGGGACAGGGGAGATTCACCCCTCCACTTT. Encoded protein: CASSWDRGDSPLHF.

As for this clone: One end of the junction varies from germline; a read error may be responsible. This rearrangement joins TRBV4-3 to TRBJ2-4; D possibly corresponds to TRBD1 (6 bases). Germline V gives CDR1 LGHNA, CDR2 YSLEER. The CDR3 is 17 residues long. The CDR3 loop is CASSPTLQGQAINIQYF. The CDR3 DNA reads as TGCGCCAGCAGCCCCACCCTGCAGGGGCAGGCCATAAACATTCAGTACTTC.

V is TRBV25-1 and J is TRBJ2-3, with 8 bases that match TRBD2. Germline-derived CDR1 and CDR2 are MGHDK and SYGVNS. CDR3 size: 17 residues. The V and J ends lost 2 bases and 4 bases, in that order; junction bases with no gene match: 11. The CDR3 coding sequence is TGTGCCAGCAGTGAACCGTGGAGGCTAGCGGGCGCAGATACGCAGTATTTT. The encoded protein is CASSEPWRLAGADTQYF.

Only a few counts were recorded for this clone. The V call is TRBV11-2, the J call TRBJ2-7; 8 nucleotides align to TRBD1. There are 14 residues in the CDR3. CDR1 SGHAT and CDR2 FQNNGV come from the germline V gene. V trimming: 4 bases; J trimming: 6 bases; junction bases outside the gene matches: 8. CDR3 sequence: CASSSGQGRGEQYF. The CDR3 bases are TGTGCCAGCAGCTCTGGACAGGGAAGGGGCGAGCAGTACTTC.

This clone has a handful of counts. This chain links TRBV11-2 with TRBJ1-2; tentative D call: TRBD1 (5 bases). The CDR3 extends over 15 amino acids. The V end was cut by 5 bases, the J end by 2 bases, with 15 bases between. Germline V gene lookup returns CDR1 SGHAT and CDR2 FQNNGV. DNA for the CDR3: TGTGCCAGCAGCCCCACATGGGACTCGAACTATGGCTACACCTTC. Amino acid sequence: CASSPTWDSNYGYTF.

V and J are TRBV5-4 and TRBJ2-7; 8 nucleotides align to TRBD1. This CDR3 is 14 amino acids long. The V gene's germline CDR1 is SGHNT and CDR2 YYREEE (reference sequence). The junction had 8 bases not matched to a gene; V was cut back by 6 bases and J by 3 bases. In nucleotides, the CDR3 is TGTGCCAGCACCCTGGACAGGGACCACTACGAGCAGTACTTC. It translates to CASTLDRDHYEQYF.

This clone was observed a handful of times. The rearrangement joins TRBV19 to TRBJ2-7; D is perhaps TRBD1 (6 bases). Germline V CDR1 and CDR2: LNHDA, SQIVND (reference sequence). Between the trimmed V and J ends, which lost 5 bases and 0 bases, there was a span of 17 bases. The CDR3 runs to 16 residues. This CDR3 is CASSRQAALNSYEQYF. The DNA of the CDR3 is TGTGCCAGTAGTCGACAGGCGGCCCTAAACTCCTACGAGCAGTACTTC. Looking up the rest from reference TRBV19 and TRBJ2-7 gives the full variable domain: DGGITQSPKYLFRKEGQNVTLSCEQNLNHDAMYWYRQDPGQGLRLIYYSQIVNDFQKGDIAEGYSVSREKKESFPLTVTSAQKNPTAFYLCASSRQAALNSYEQYFGPGTRLTVT.

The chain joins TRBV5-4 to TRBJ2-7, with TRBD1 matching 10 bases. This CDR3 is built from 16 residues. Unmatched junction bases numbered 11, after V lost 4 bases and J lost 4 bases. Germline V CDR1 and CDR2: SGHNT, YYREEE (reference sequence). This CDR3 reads CASSPGGDRGQYEQYF. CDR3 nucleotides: TGTGCCAGCAGCCCGGGGGGTGACAGGGGGCAATACGAGCAGTACTTC.